The sequence of this TCR beta chain was determined in a study of T-cell reconstitution after alpha-beta-depleted transplantation in children. Study outcomes and limitations: Surviving recipient cells, namely T cells and thymic progenitors, were the source of high day-60 TCRbeta diversity in some patients. Alpha-beta T cells present about two months after transplant were reported to originate from several hundred expanded graft clones.

A note on this clonotype: The antigen is not known.

CDR3 length equals 13 residues. Trimming removed 3 bases from V and 4 bases from J, with 11 bases in between. The germline gives CDR1 DFQATT, CDR2 SNEGSKA (reference sequence). During its preparation, the TCRbeta library received unique molecular identifiers. Each CDR3 protein gets one entry after TCRdb re-called the PCR reads with MiXCR. This sample carries a few hundred thousand distinct CDR3 sequences, around 25% of them seen once, and the ten largest clones take approximately 11%. This specimen consisted of PBMCs, mostly from graft donor cells, obtained 180 days after TCRalphabeta/CD19-depleted stem cell transplant. This chain uses TRBV20-1 with TRBJ2-3; possible D gene TRBD1, 5 bases. This receptor was obtained from a male patient between 5 and 17 years old who had a stem cell transplant for acute lymphoblastic leukemia, so the T cells may come from the graft donor. The CDR3 here is CSARLGAADTQYF. In DNA, the CDR3 is TGCAGTGCTAGGTTAGGGGCGGCAGATACGCAGTATTTT.